The rows below give T cell receptor beta chains drawn from one sample of a study of T cell changes during pregnancy in multiple sclerosis. The method was immunoSEQ multiplex PCR; TCRdb's version includes in-frame clones alone and lacks a portion of them. The sample records about 41,000 clones, about 92% being singletons. Specimen: CD8+ T cells from peripheral blood mononuclear cells, collected in the first trimester of pregnancy. The receptors come from a female donor with multiple sclerosis, enrolled in a pregnancy study. Both conserved end residues are part of each CDR3. The D gene is left open where the match is weak. Only some rows state a clone size, as once, few, many or a class for expanded clones.

j_call: TRBJ2-2; v_call: TRBV14; clone_size: NA; d_call: NA; cdr3_nt: TGTGCCAGCAGCCTAAGGCGTATGGGGCACCAAGTCGCCGGGGAGCTGTTTTTT; cdr3_aa: CASSLRRMGHQVAGELFF
j_call: TRBJ2-3; v_call: TRBV11-2; clone_size: NA; d_call: TRBD2; cdr3_nt: TGTGCCAGCAGCTCCCCCCAAGCGGGAGGGACAGATACGCAGTATTTT; cdr3_aa: CASSSPQAGGTDTQYF
j_call: TRBJ2-1; v_call: TRBV9; clone_size: NA; d_call: NA; cdr3_nt: TGTGCCAGCAGCGTAGTAGGGGGTTCCTACAATGAGCAGTTCTTC; cdr3_aa: CASSVVGGSYNEQFF
j_call: TRBJ2-1; v_call: TRBV12-5; clone_size: NA; d_call: TRBD2; cdr3_nt: TGTGCTAGTGGAAGGACTAGCGGGAGCTCCTACAATGAGCAGTTCTTC; cdr3_aa: CASGRTSGSSYNEQFF
j_call: TRBJ2-1; v_call: TRBV5-6; clone_size: NA; d_call: TRBD2; cdr3_nt: TGTGCCAGCAGCTTGCCTAGCGGGAGCGCCTACAATGAGCAGTTCTTC; cdr3_aa: CASSLPSGSAYNEQFF
j_call: TRBJ2-2; v_call: TRBV9; clone_size: NA; d_call: TRBD1; cdr3_nt: TGTGCCAGCAGCGGCAGACAGGGGGTGTTCACCGGGGAGCTGTTTTTT; cdr3_aa: CASSGRQGVFTGELFF
j_call: TRBJ1-5; v_call: TRBV18; clone_size: NA; d_call: NA; cdr3_nt: TGTGCCAGCTCAAAGAAAACAGGGATGGATCAGCCCCAGCATTTT; cdr3_aa: CASSKKTGMDQPQHF
j_call: TRBJ2-5; v_call: TRBV7-6; clone_size: NA; d_call: TRBD2; cdr3_nt: TGTGCCAGCAGCTTAGAGGCTAGCGGGGGGGCCGAAGAGACCCAGTACTTC; cdr3_aa: CASSLEASGGAEETQYF
j_call: TRBJ2-7; v_call: TRBV10-3; clone_size: NA; d_call: NA; cdr3_nt: TGTGCCATCAGTGAATCAGATTTGCAGTACTTC; cdr3_aa: CAISESDLQYF
j_call: TRBJ2-2; v_call: TRBV27; clone_size: NA; d_call: NA; cdr3_nt: TGTGCCAGCAGTTGGGCTTCTCCCGGGGAGCTGTTTTTT; cdr3_aa: CASSWASPGELFF
j_call: TRBJ2-2; v_call: TRBV6-4; clone_size: NA; d_call: TRBD2; cdr3_nt: TGTGCCAGCAGTGATCAGGCGGCGGGAGGCACCGGGGAGCTGTTTTTT; cdr3_aa: CASSDQAAGGTGELFF
j_call: TRBJ2-1; v_call: TRBV6-6; clone_size: NA; d_call: TRBD2; cdr3_nt: TGTGCCAGCAGTTACGGGCCAGCGGGAGTGGATGAGCAGTTCTTC; cdr3_aa: CASSYGPAGVDEQFF
j_call: TRBJ1-1; v_call: TRBV9; clone_size: NA; d_call: TRBD1; cdr3_nt: TGTGCCAGCAGCGTAGCAGGGGGCAGGACTGAAGCTTTCTTT; cdr3_aa: CASSVAGGRTEAFF
j_call: TRBJ2-7; v_call: TRBV7-2; clone_size: NA; d_call: NA; cdr3_nt: TGTGCCAGCAGCGCCCCGGGGATCTCGAGCCTGATCGACGAGCAGTACTTC; cdr3_aa: CASSAPGISSLIDEQYF
j_call: TRBJ2-5; v_call: TRBV4-2; clone_size: few; d_call: TRBD1; cdr3_nt: TGTGCCAGCAGCCAAGCCCAGGGGGCGGCGGAGACCCAGTACTTC; cdr3_aa: CASSQAQGAAETQYF
j_call: TRBJ2-4; v_call: TRBV7-9; clone_size: NA; d_call: NA; cdr3_nt: TGTGCCAGCAGCTTTCGGGATGCGAGCGCCAAAAACATTCAGTACTTC; cdr3_aa: CASSFRDASAKNIQYF
j_call: TRBJ2-3; v_call: TRBV9; clone_size: once; d_call: TRBD2; cdr3_nt: TGTGCCAGCAGCTACGGGACTAGCGGGGGGACAGATACGCAGTATTTT; cdr3_aa: CASSYGTSGGTDTQYF
j_call: TRBJ2-6; v_call: TRBV27; clone_size: NA; d_call: NA; cdr3_nt: TGTGCCAGCAGTTTGGGGCGAGGCAACGTCCTGACTTTC; cdr3_aa: CASSLGRGNVLTF
j_call: TRBJ2-5; v_call: TRBV4-3; clone_size: NA; d_call: TRBD1; cdr3_nt: TGCGCCAGCAGCGGACAGGGTGGAGAGACCCAGTACTTC; cdr3_aa: CASSGQGGETQYF
j_call: TRBJ2-2; v_call: TRBV11-2; clone_size: NA; d_call: NA; cdr3_nt: TGTGCCAGCAGCTGGGGACATTACCTGGAGCCAGCGAACACCGGGGAGCTGTTTTTT; cdr3_aa: CASSWGHYLEPANTGELFF
j_call: TRBJ1-2; v_call: TRBV6-5; clone_size: NA; d_call: TRBD1; cdr3_nt: TGTGCCAGCAGTCCCGACAGGGACAACTATGGCTACACCTTC; cdr3_aa: CASSPDRDNYGYTF
j_call: TRBJ2-2; v_call: TRBV9; clone_size: NA; d_call: NA; cdr3_nt: TGTGCCAGCAGCGCCCGGACAGAGAACACCGGGGAGCTGTTTTTT; cdr3_aa: CASSARTENTGELFF
j_call: TRBJ1-2; v_call: TRBV7-8; clone_size: NA; d_call: NA; cdr3_nt: TGTGCCAGCAGCCCTCTAGAAGGGGCGGGGTATGGCTACACCTTC; cdr3_aa: CASSPLEGAGYGYTF
j_call: TRBJ2-7; v_call: TRBV5-4; clone_size: NA; d_call: TRBD2; cdr3_nt: TGTGCCAGCAGCATACCCGGGAGCGGGGGGATGGACGAGCAGTACTTC; cdr3_aa: CASSIPGSGGMDEQYF
j_call: TRBJ2-3; v_call: TRBV11-2; clone_size: NA; d_call: NA; cdr3_nt: TGTGCCAGCAGCTTAGATCCCGCAGGAACAGATACGCAGTATTTT; cdr3_aa: CASSLDPAGTDTQYF
j_call: TRBJ1-2; v_call: TRBV5-4; clone_size: NA; d_call: NA; cdr3_nt: TGTGCCAGCAGCTTGGAAGGCGGGAGGGGATATGGCTACACCTTC; cdr3_aa: CASSLEGGRGYGYTF
j_call: TRBJ2-1; v_call: TRBV28; clone_size: once; d_call: NA; cdr3_nt: TGTGCCACTTGGATGGAGGGAAACTCCTACAATGAGCAGTTCTTC; cdr3_aa: CATWMEGNSYNEQFF
j_call: TRBJ1-2; v_call: TRBV4-3; clone_size: NA; d_call: TRBD1; cdr3_nt: TGCGCCAGCAGCCAAGATCAAACAGGGGGGAGAGCTAACTATGGCTACACCTTC; cdr3_aa: CASSQDQTGGRANYGYTF
j_call: TRBJ1-2; v_call: TRBV18; clone_size: NA; d_call: TRBD1; cdr3_nt: TGTGCCAGCTCACCAGGAATCGGACAGGGAGTGAGCTATGGCTACACCTTC; cdr3_aa: CASSPGIGQGVSYGYTF
j_call: TRBJ1-5; v_call: TRBV2; clone_size: NA; d_call: NA; cdr3_nt: TGTGCCAGCAGCTTCCAGGGTAAGGGGCGAAATCAGCCCCAGCATTTT; cdr3_aa: CASSFQGKGRNQPQHF
j_call: TRBJ2-5; v_call: TRBV6-1; clone_size: once; d_call: TRBD2; cdr3_nt: TGTGCCAGCAGTGAAGAATGGGGGTCAATAGCGGGAGGGCAAGAGACCCAGTACTTC; cdr3_aa: CASSEEWGSIAGGQETQYF
j_call: TRBJ2-4; v_call: TRBV27; clone_size: NA; d_call: NA; cdr3_nt: TGTGCCAGCAGTTTACTCGGGGGTCTAGCCAAAAACATTCAGTACTTC; cdr3_aa: CASSLLGGLAKNIQYF
j_call: TRBJ2-7; v_call: TRBV18; clone_size: NA; d_call: NA; cdr3_nt: TGTGCCAGCTCACCTACACAGGGATCCCCCTACGAGCAGTACTTC; cdr3_aa: CASSPTQGSPYEQYF
j_call: TRBJ2-3; v_call: TRBV11-2; clone_size: NA; d_call: NA; cdr3_nt: TGTGCCAGCAGCCCCGGCAGGGATACGCAGTATTTT; cdr3_aa: CASSPGRDTQYF
j_call: TRBJ1-2; v_call: TRBV9; clone_size: NA; d_call: TRBD1; cdr3_nt: TGTGCCAGCAGCGGACGACAGGGCCTGGAGTATGGCTACACCTTC; cdr3_aa: CASSGRQGLEYGYTF
j_call: TRBJ1-1; v_call: TRBV6-1; clone_size: NA; d_call: NA; cdr3_nt: TGTGCCAGCACCAACAGGGTGAACACTGAAGCTTTCTTT; cdr3_aa: CASTNRVNTEAFF
j_call: TRBJ1-1; v_call: TRBV9; clone_size: NA; d_call: NA; cdr3_nt: TGTGCCAGCAGCGTAGGAACAGGCACTGAAGCTTTCTTT; cdr3_aa: CASSVGTGTEAFF
j_call: TRBJ2-7; v_call: TRBV7-2; clone_size: NA; d_call: TRBD2; cdr3_nt: TGTGCCAGCAGCTTACCCCCGCGGCTAGCGGGAGTGTGGGAGCAGTACTTC; cdr3_aa: CASSLPPRLAGVWEQYF
j_call: TRBJ2-3; v_call: TRBV4-3; clone_size: once; d_call: TRBD2; cdr3_nt: TGCGCCAGCAGCCAAGATTCAGCGGGGCCCACAGATACGCAGTATTTT; cdr3_aa: CASSQDSAGPTDTQYF
j_call: TRBJ1-2; v_call: TRBV6-6; clone_size: NA; d_call: NA; cdr3_nt: TGTGCCAGCAGTTATGGACTTAACTATGGCTACACCTTC; cdr3_aa: CASSYGLNYGYTF
j_call: TRBJ2-1; v_call: TRBV13; clone_size: NA; d_call: NA; cdr3_nt: TGTGCCAGCAGCCAAAATGAGCAGTTCTTC; cdr3_aa: CASSQNEQFF
j_call: TRBJ2-7; v_call: TRBV27; clone_size: NA; d_call: TRBD1; cdr3_nt: TGTGCCAGCAGTTCGTTAATCGGGACAGTGCACTACGAGCAGTACTTC; cdr3_aa: CASSSLIGTVHYEQYF
j_call: TRBJ2-5; v_call: TRBV19; clone_size: once; d_call: NA; cdr3_nt: TGTGCCAGTAGTATAATATCGACTCAAGAGACCCAGTACTTC; cdr3_aa: CASSIISTQETQYF